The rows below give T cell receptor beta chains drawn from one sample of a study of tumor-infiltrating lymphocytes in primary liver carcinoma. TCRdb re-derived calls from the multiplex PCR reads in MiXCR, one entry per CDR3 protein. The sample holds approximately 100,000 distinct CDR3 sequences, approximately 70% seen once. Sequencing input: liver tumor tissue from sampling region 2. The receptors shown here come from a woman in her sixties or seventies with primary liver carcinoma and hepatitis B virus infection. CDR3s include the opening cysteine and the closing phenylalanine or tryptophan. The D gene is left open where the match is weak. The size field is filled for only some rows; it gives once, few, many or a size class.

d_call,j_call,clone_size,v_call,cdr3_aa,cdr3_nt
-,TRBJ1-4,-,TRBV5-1,CASGPIGGEKLFF,TGTGCCAGCGGGCCGATAGGGGGTGAAAAACTGTTTTTT
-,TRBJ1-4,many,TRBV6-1,CASSASGRTLVTNEKLFF,TGTGCCAGCAGTGCTTCCGGGAGGACCCTCGTAACTAATGAAAAACTGTTTTTT
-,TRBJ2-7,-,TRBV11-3,CAGSFSTRDCYEQYF,TGTGCCGGCAGCTTCTCCACCCGGGACTGCTACGAGCAGTACTTC
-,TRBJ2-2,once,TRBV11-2,CAGSLDMTGELFF,TGTGCCGGCAGCTTAGATATGACTGGGGAGCTGTTTTTC
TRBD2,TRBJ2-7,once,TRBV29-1,CIVVRTSDTYEQYF,TGCATCGTTGTGAGGACTAGTGATACCTACGAGCAGTACTTC
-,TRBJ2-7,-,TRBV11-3,CANSLGTRGSLEQYF,TGTGCCAACAGTTTAGGTACACGGGGCTCCCTCGAGCAGTACTTC
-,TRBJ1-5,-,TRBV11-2,CASSPIGSDQAQHF,TGTGCCAGCAGTCCGATAGGGTCTGATCAGGCCCAGCATTTT
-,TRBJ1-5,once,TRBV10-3,CAISDRESNQPQHF,TGTGCCATCAGTGATAGAGAGAGCAATCAGCCCCAGCATTTT
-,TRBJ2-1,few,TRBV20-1,CSAVLGGHEQFF,TGCAGTGCTGTCCTCGGGGGCCATGAGCAGTTCTTC
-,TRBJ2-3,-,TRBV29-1,CSVDSDMSSTDTQYF,TGCAGCGTTGATTCGGATATGTCTAGCACAGATACGCAGTATTTT